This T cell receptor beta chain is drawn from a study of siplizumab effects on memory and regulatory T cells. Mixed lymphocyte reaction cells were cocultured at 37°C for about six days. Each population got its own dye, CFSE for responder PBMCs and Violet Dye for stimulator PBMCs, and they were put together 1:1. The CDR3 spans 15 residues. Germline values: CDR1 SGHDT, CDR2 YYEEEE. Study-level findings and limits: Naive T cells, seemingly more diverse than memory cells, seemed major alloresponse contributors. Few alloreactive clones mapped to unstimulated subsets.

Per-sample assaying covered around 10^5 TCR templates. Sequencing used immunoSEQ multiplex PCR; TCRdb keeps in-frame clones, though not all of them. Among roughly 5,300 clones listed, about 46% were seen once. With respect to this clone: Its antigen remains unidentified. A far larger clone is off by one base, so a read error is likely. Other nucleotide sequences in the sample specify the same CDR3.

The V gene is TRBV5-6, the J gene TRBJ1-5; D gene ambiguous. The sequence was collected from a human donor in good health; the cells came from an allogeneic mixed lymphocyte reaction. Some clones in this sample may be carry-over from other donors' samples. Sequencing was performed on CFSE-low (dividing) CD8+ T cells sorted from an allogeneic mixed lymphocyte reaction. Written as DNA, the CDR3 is TGCGCCAGCAGCTTGACTACAGCGAGTTACCAGCCCCAGCATTTT. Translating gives CASSLTTASYQPQHF.